These 25 T cell receptor beta chains originate from one sample sequenced in a study of OX40 agonist ivuxolimab in advanced cancers. Only in-frame clones appear in the TCRdb table, and some are missing; sequencing was by immunoSEQ multiplex PCR. There are tens of thousands of clones in the sample; approximately 90% occur only once, and around 0.6% lies in the top ten. This specimen consisted of CD4+ or CD8+ T cells sorted from blood, obtained in a trial of the OX40 agonist ivuxolimab. These receptors came from an adult with an advanced solid tumor such as melanoma, head and neck, liver or kidney cancer.

This chain connects TRBV7-3 to TRBJ1-6, with D tentatively TRBD1 (5 bases). This CDR3 comprises 16 residues. Germline lookup yields CDR1 SGHTA and CDR2 FQGTGA. Trimming took off 1 base at V and 7 bases at J, with 14 bases between the two ends. The CDR3 reads CASSLRGQGLNSPLHF. The CDR3 DNA sequence: TGTGCCAGCAGCTTAAGAGGGCAGGGATTGAATTCACCCCTCCACTTT.

This clone has more than one count but fewer than ten. The chain employs TRBV11-2 and TRBJ2-5, with TRBD1 as a possible D gene (6 bases). Trimming cost V 6 bases and J 4 bases, with 18 bases left between them. CDR3 size: 15 residues. Germline V gene sequence: CDR1 SGHAT, CDR2 FQNNGV. The CDR3 region is CASSAQGSIRETQYF. In nucleotides, the CDR3 is TGTGCCAGCAGTGCCCAGGGGAGTATACGAGAGACCCAGTACTTC.

This clone was picked up a small number of times. The rearrangement joins TRBV5-5 to TRBJ2-1, with D possibly TRBD1 on 5 matching bases. There are 13 residues in the CDR3. Germline assignment: CDR1 SGHKS and CDR2 YYEKEE (reference sequence). V lost 1 base and J 7 bases, leaving 9 bases between the germline ends. The CDR3 is CASSLRGANEQFF. The CDR3 DNA reads as TGTGCCAGCAGCTTGCGTGGGGCAAATGAGCAGTTCTTC.

The chain links TRBV4-2 to TRBJ2-3, with 9 positions matching TRBD1. The trim removed 4 bases at V and 0 bases at J, leaving 2 bases unmatched. Germline V gene sequence: CDR1 LGHNA, CDR2 YNFKEQ. The CDR3 is 15 residues long. CDR3 bases: TGTGCCAGCAGCCTTGGACAGGGGAGCACAGATACGCAGTATTTT. Protein: CASSLGQGSTDTQYF.

The chain carries TRBV30 and TRBJ1-5; D not resolved. This CDR3 spans 13 amino acids. Germline assignment: CDR1 GTSNPN and CDR2 SVGIG (reference sequence). V dropped 1 base and J dropped 5 bases, with 9 bases sitting between them. The CDR3 is CAWSESRDQPQHF. CDR3 in DNA: TGTGCCTGGAGTGAATCCAGAGATCAGCCCCAGCATTTT.

This clone showed up just once. The chain links TRBV2 to TRBJ1-3; 8 bases are shared with TRBD1. V shed 0 bases, J shed 9 bases, and the junction held 4 bases outside the gene matches. CDR3 length: 14 amino acids. CDR1 is SNHLY, CDR2 FYNNEI, per germline. CDR3 nucleotides: TGTGCCAGCAGTGAAGCTACAGGGGGTGGCACCATATATTTT. Residues: CASSEATGGGTIYF.

This clone was seen a few times. The chain carries TRBV27 and TRBJ2-1; 8 bases line up with TRBD1. CDR1 MNHEY and CDR2 SMNVEV come from the germline V gene (reference sequence). The trim removed 5 bases at V and 2 bases at J, leaving 8 bases unmatched. The CDR3 consists of 16 residues. Here the CDR3 DNA reads TGTGCCAGCAGTCCTTCACAGGGGGTTACCTACAATGAGCAGTTCTTC. Its protein product is CASSPSQGVTYNEQFF.

This clone was seen once. The chain uses TRBV6-6 and TRBJ1-1; tentatively, D is TRBD1 (5 bases). CDR1 and CDR2 (germline): MNHNY, SVGAGI (reference sequence). Trimming stripped 4 bases from V and 1 base from J, with 10 bases between. This CDR3 comprises 14 residues. CDR3 DNA: TGTGCCAGCAGTTCCTATGGGGCGAACACTGAAGCTTTCTTT. Amino acid sequence: CASSSYGANTEAFF.

The chain carries TRBV7-6 and TRBJ2-2, with 13 bases identical to TRBD2. Germline values: CDR1 SGHVS, CDR2 FNYEAQ. Trimming at V came to 6 bases and at J to 4 bases, leaving 8 bases not matched to a gene. This CDR3 comprises 17 residues. The CDR3 loop reads CASSPGLAGDPTGELFF. As DNA, the CDR3 is TGTGCCAGCAGTCCTGGACTAGCGGGAGATCCCACCGGGGAGCTGTTTTTT.

This chain connects TRBV5-1 to TRBJ1-5; TRBD1 is a possible D gene (6 bases). Germline V CDR1 and CDR2: SGHRS, YFSETQ. Trimming pared 0 bases from V and 2 bases from J, leaving 9 bases between. The CDR3 has 15 amino acids. The CDR3 region is CASSLGGAGNQPQHF. Here the CDR3 DNA reads TGCGCCAGCAGCTTGGGGGGGGCTGGCAATCAGCCCCAGCATTTT.

The chain is built from TRBV30 and TRBJ2-7; 10 bases are a match to TRBD2. With 0 bases clipped from V and 7 bases from J, the junction kept 15 bases outside the gene matches. This CDR3 comprises 17 residues. Germline assignment: CDR1 GTSNPN and CDR2 SVGIG (reference sequence). CDR3 residues: CAWSVGWKREGLSEQYF. In DNA form, the CDR3 reads TGTGCCTGGAGTGTCGGATGGAAGCGGGAGGGCCTTTCTGAGCAGTACTTC.

The J gene is TRBJ1-5, the V gene TRBV5-1; D is unclear. The CDR3 is made up of 14 amino acids. V lost 0 bases to trimming and J lost 3 bases, with 7 bases between them. Germline V lookup: CDR1 SGHRS, CDR2 YFSETQ. The CDR3 DNA is TGCGCCAGCAGCTTGGATGACAACAATCAGCCCCAGCATTTT. It translates to CASSLDDNNQPQHF.

The chain links TRBV7-6 to TRBJ2-5, with 7 bases fitting TRBD2. V shed 5 bases, J shed 1 base, and the junction held 10 bases outside the gene matches. The CDR3 totals 16 residues. The germline V gene encodes CDR1 SGHVS and CDR2 FNYEAQ. The CDR3: CASSLSSSGSQETQYF. In DNA, the CDR3 is TGTGCCAGCAGCCTAAGCTCTAGCGGAAGCCAAGAGACCCAGTACTTC.

V is TRBV5-5 and J is TRBJ2-7; D ambiguous. Germline-derived CDR1 and CDR2 are SGHKS and YYEKEE (reference sequence). The CDR3 is 13 amino acids. V was cut by 2 bases and J by 4 bases, with 10 bases left in between. For the CDR3, the DNA is TGTGCCAGCAGCTTCGGACGGAAGTACGAGCAGTACTTC. Protein: CASSFGRKYEQYF. The whole variable domain, filled in from reference TRBV5-5 and TRBJ2-7, reads DAGVTQSPTHLIKTRGQQVTLRCSPISGHKSVSWYQQVLGQGPQFIFQYYEKEERGRGNFPDRFSARQFPNYSSELNVNALLLGDSALYLCASSFGRKYEQYFGPGTRLTVT.

The chain joins TRBV5-6 to TRBJ2-5; 11 bases fit TRBD2. Germline assignment: CDR1 SGHDT and CDR2 YYEEEE. The CDR3 is made up of 16 amino acids. The junction had 9 bases not matched to a gene; V was cut back by 3 bases and J by 5 bases. For the CDR3, the DNA is TGTGCCAGCAGCTGGCCTAGCGGGAGGCCAGGGGAGACCCAGTACTTC. Translation gives CASSWPSGRPGETQYF. Combining the CDR3 with reference TRBV5-6 and TRBJ2-5 gives the whole variable domain DAGVTQSPTHLIKTRGQQVTLRCSPKSGHDTVSWYQQALGQGPQFIFQYYEEEERQRGNFPDRFSGHQFPNYSSELNVNALLLGDSALYLCASSWPSGRPGETQYFGPGTRLLVL.

The genes are TRBV5-6 and TRBJ2-1; no clear D gene. CDR1 and CDR2 (germline): SGHDT, YYEEEE. V lost 3 bases, J lost 4 bases, and 2 bases lay in between. The CDR3 has 11 residues. The CDR3 DNA sequence: TGTGCCAGCAGCTGGTACAATGAGCAGTTCTTC. Amino acids: CASSWYNEQFF.

The CDR3 region has the DNA TGTGCCATCAGTGGAGCAGCGGGCTACGAGCAGTACTTC. It encodes CAISGAAGYEQYF. The chain employs TRBV10-3 and TRBJ2-7; a weak D match, TRBD2 (6 bases). There are 13 residues in the CDR3. The V end was cut by 4 bases, the J end by 3 bases, with 10 bases between. Germline V gene lookup returns CDR1 ENHRY and CDR2 SYGVKD.

The CDR3 protein is CATLGGGTDTQYF. CDR3 DNA: TGTGCCACCTTGGGCGGGGGGACAGATACGCAGTATTTT. This sequence joins TRBV15 and TRBJ2-3, with 8 positions matching TRBD2. V dropped 8 bases and J dropped 3; count of bases not matched to a gene: 4. CDR3 length: 13 residues. Germline lookup yields CDR1 LNHNV and CDR2 YYDKDF (reference sequence).

This chain joins TRBV2 and TRBJ2-1, with D perhaps matching TRBD1 (6 bases). Per germline, CDR1 SNHLY and CDR2 FYNNEI. This CDR3 is built from 14 residues. V shed 6 bases and J shed 9 bases, with 18 bases lying between them. The CDR3 reads CASRRTVGVGEQFF. The CDR3 DNA is TGTGCCAGCAGGAGGACAGTAGGGGTGGGTGAGCAGTTCTTC.

V gene TRBV5-1 combines with J gene TRBJ2-3, with D unresolved. Germline CDR1 is SGHRS and CDR2 is YFSETQ. V was cut by 1 base and J by 4 bases, with 1 base left in between. The CDR3 extends over 11 amino acids. CDR3: CASSLSDTQYF. CDR3 bases: TGCGCCAGCAGCTTGTCAGATACGCAGTATTTT.

This clone was seen only once. The chain has TRBV5-1 and TRBJ2-1; D is perhaps TRBD1 (5 bases). V was cut by 0 bases and J by 0 bases, with 7 bases left in between. The CDR3 is made up of 15 amino acids. Germline-derived CDR1 and CDR2 are SGHRS and YFSETQ. CDR3 DNA sequence: TGCGCCAGCAGCTTGGGGGGCGGCTCCTACAATGAGCAGTTCTTC. Its translation: CASSLGGGSYNEQFF.

This clone has only one observation. The genes are TRBV13 and TRBJ2-3; 7 positions agree with TRBD2. Germline values: CDR1 PRHDT, CDR2 FYEKMQ (reference sequence). The ends lost 0 bases at V and 4 bases at J; junction bases unmatched: 1. The CDR3 contains 14 residues. In DNA, the CDR3 is TGTGCCAGCAGCTTAGGCACTAGCGCAGATACGCAGTATTTT. It codes for CASSLGTSADTQYF.

There are a few counts of this clone. The chain links TRBV6-7 to TRBJ1-5; D unresolved. TRBV6-7 is filed as an ORF, its function uncertain. V lost 5 bases and J lost 0, with 8 bases in between. The CDR3 totals 14 residues. CDR3 bases: TGTGCCAGCAGTAAAACGGCTAGCAATCAGCCCCAGCATTTT. This encodes CASSKTASNQPQHF.

The rearrangement links TRBV5-1 to TRBJ1-2, with D unclear. The CDR3 consists of 15 residues. The ends were cut back, 0 bases at V and 0 bases at J, with 9 bases in the middle. Germline values: CDR1 SGHRS, CDR2 YFSETQ. This CDR3 is CASSLVSDTNYGYTF. CDR3 in DNA: TGCGCCAGCAGCTTGGTAAGCGATACTAACTATGGCTACACCTTC.

This clone was picked up one time. This chain joins TRBV29-1 and TRBJ2-1; 9 nucleotides align to TRBD2. Germline V gives CDR1 SQVTM, CDR2 ANQGSEA. The CDR3 has 14 residues. The V and J ends lost 4 bases and 6 bases, in that order; junction bases with no gene match: 7. The DNA for the CDR3 is TGCAGCGTTGTTAGCGGGGGTTGGGGCAATGAGCAGTTCTTC. Translating it yields CSVVSGGWGNEQFF.